These 31 T cell receptor beta chains were all obtained from the same sample, sequenced in a study of T cell responses to AZD1222 COVID-19 vaccine. Only in-frame clones appear in the TCRdb table, and some are missing; sequencing was by immunoSEQ multiplex PCR. The data hold some 170,000 clones, with approximately 94% observed a single time. The source material was peripheral blood, sampled on day 0 of AZD1222 vaccination. Source of these receptors: an adult in good health.

CDR3: CASGPKDTQYF. CDR3 coding DNA: TGTGCCAGCGGACCGAAGGATACGCAGTATTTT. V gene TRBV27 combines with J gene TRBJ2-3; D not certain. This CDR3 has 11 residues. CDR1 and CDR2 (germline): MNHEY, SMNVEV (reference sequence). The ends were cut back, 8 bases at V and 6 bases at J, with 9 bases in the middle.

This clone has a single count. The chain joins TRBV30 to TRBJ2-7; tentatively, D is TRBD1 (5 bases). Trimming shortened V by 1 base and J by 0 bases, and 16 bases separated the two germline ends. From germline, CDR1 is GTSNPN and CDR2 SVGIG (reference sequence). The CDR3 has 16 residues. In nucleotides, the CDR3 is TGTGCCTGGAGTGACCCCTCCCGACAGAGCTCCTACGAGCAGTACTTC. It yields the protein CAWSDPSRQSSYEQYF.

The gene calls are TRBV6-2 or TRBV6-3 and TRBJ1-5; TRBD1 aligns across 8 bases. The V segment lost 2 bases and the J segment 3 bases; nucleotides outside the gene matches: 9. Germline loops: CDR1 MNHEY, CDR2 SVGEGT. This CDR3 has 17 residues. The CDR3: CASSYPRPTGVNQPQHF. The CDR3 DNA sequence: TGTGCCAGCAGTTACCCCCGCCCGACAGGGGTCAATCAGCCCCAGCATTTT.

The rearrangement links TRBV5-1 to TRBJ1-6, with TRBD1 matching over 10 bases. In germline, CDR1 is SGHRS, CDR2 YFSETQ. CDR3 size: 15 residues. V shed 6 bases and J 6 bases; nucleotides not matched to a gene: 6. The CDR3 reads CASTLDRGSNSPLHF. The CDR3 DNA is TGCGCCAGCACGCTGGACAGGGGGAGTAATTCACCCCTCCACTTT.

The chain uses TRBV25-1 and TRBJ1-5; D is possibly TRBD1 (5 bases). CDR3 size: 14 residues. V gave up 11 bases and J gave up 2 bases, with 16 bases separating them. The germline V gene has CDR1 MGHDK and CDR2 SYGVNS. As DNA, the CDR3 is TGTGCCGCCCCAAGGGGCGGACGCAATCAGCCCCAGCATTTT. The encoded protein is CAAPRGGRNQPQHF.

J is TRBJ1-2 and V is TRBV2; weak D call: TRBD1 (5 bases). Germline V gene lookup returns CDR1 SNHLY and CDR2 FYNNEI. The CDR3 is 12 amino acids. Trimming cost V 8 bases and J 7 bases, with 14 bases left between them. The CDR3 here is CASGTWRGGYTF. CDR3 bases: TGTGCCAGCGGGACCTGGCGTGGTGGCTACACCTTC.

The chain couples TRBV6-1 to TRBJ1-1; maybe TRBD1 (6 bases). V lost 1 base to trimming and J lost 5 bases, with 14 bases between them. Germline CDR1 and CDR2: MNHNS and SASEGT. The CDR3 length is 15 residues. CDR3 in DNA: TGTGCCAGCAGTGAAGTAAAGGGGGTAGGGACTGAAGCTTTCTTT. Its protein is CASSEVKGVGTEAFF.

The chain is built from TRBV5-4 and TRBJ2-7; 9 bases align to TRBD2. The CDR3 has 15 amino acids. Germline V lookup: CDR1 SGHNT, CDR2 YYREEE (reference sequence). Trimming cost V 1 base and J 5 bases; bases outside gene matches: 7. The CDR3 nucleotides read TGTGCCAGCAGCTTGCGGGCTAGCGGGGCAAACGAGCAGTACTTC. Amino acids: CASSLRASGANEQYF. Complete variable domain (other parts from reference TRBV5-4 and TRBJ2-7): ETGVTQSPTHLIKTRGQQVTLRCSSQSGHNTVSWYQQALGQGPQFIFQYYREEENGRGNFPPRFSGLQFPNYSSELNVNALELDDSALYLCASSLRASGANEQYFGPGTRLTVT.

J is TRBJ1-2 and V is TRBV6-5; 7 bases fit TRBD1. The CDR3 is made up of 15 amino acids. Germline CDR1 reads MNHEY; CDR2 reads SVGAGI. J lost 3 bases, V lost 4 bases, and 8 bases had no gene match. The chain's CDR3 is CASSSGQPGDYGYTF. CDR3 coding DNA: TGTGCCAGCAGTTCGGGACAGCCTGGGGACTATGGCTACACCTTC.

The chain uses TRBV3-1 (or the pseudogene TRBV3-2) and TRBJ2-7; possibly TRBD1 or TRBD2 for D (5 bases each). This CDR3 has 16 amino acids. CDR1 is LGHDT, CDR2 YNNKEL, per germline (reference sequence). Trimming removed 0 bases from V and 2 bases from J, with 14 bases in between. The CDR3 sequence is CASSQDGTGNPYEQYF. CDR3 DNA: TGTGCCAGCAGCCAAGATGGGACGGGAAATCCCTACGAGCAGTACTTC.

A word on this clone: The identical CDR3 is also encoded by other nucleotide sequences in the sample. The chain links TRBV27 to TRBJ1-2; tentative D call: TRBD1 (6 bases). The germline V gene has CDR1 MNHEY and CDR2 SMNVEV (reference sequence). V shed 5 bases and J shed 4 bases, with 11 bases lying between them. This CDR3 is built from 13 residues. The CDR3 region is CASSPQTGYGYTF. The CDR3 DNA is TGTGCCAGCAGTCCCCAGACAGGCTATGGCTACACCTTC.

This chain joins TRBV5-6 and TRBJ1-6; D gene unclear. CDR3 length: 15 residues. V was shortened by 3 bases and J by 0 bases, with 7 bases between the two germline ends. Germline V gene sequence: CDR1 SGHDT, CDR2 YYEEEE. The CDR3 bases are TGTGCCAGCAGCTGGCAGTCCTCCTATAATTCACCCCTCCACTTT. This encodes CASSWQSSYNSPLHF.

V and J are TRBV19 and TRBJ2-7; no reliable D call. The V gene's germline CDR1 is LNHDA and CDR2 SQIVND (reference sequence). The ends were cut back, 5 bases at V and 3 bases at J, with 14 bases in the middle. This CDR3 comprises 14 residues. For the CDR3, the DNA is TGTGCCAGTAGTTCATCCGGGTCGAACTACGAGCAGTACTTC. Its protein product is CASSSSGSNYEQYF.

This clone came up a few times. CDR3 region: CASSVDPTPERGYTF. The CDR3, as DNA: TGTGCCAGCAGCGTAGATCCGACGCCAGAGCGAGGCTACACCTTC. The V call is TRBV9, the J call TRBJ1-2; no clear D. The CDR3 is 15 amino acids. The germline V gene encodes CDR1 SGDLS and CDR2 YYNGEE. V was pared by 0 bases and J by 8 bases, with 17 bases between. The whole variable domain, remainder taken from reference TRBV9 and TRBJ1-2, is DSGVTQTPKHLITATGQRVTLRCSPRSGDLSVYWYQQSLDQGLQFLIQYYNGEERAKGNILERFSAQQFPDLHSELNLSSLELGDSALYFCASSVDPTPERGYTFGSGTRLTVV.

The gene calls are TRBV5-4 and TRBJ2-7, with D possibly matching TRBD1 (6 bases). Deletions cut 0 bases from V and 4 bases from J, with 14 bases between. The CDR3 contains 15 residues. The germline V gene has CDR1 SGHNT and CDR2 YYREEE (reference sequence). The CDR3 protein is CASSLDLGQDYEQYF. CDR3 nucleotides: TGTGCCAGCAGCTTGGATTTGGGACAAGATTACGAGCAGTACTTC.

The chain combines TRBV5-8 with TRBJ1-5, with D possibly TRBD1 on 5 matching bases. Germline V gene lookup returns CDR1 SGHTS and CDR2 YDEGEE. The CDR3 loop spans 14 amino acids. V dropped 0 bases and J dropped 2 bases, with 6 bases sitting between them. DNA for the CDR3: TGTGCCAGCAGCTTGGGGACACGCAATCAGCCCCAGCATTTT. It is translated as CASSLGTRNQPQHF.

CDR3 protein: CASSYGTVSNTEAFF. CDR3 in DNA: TGTGCCAGCAGCTACGGGACAGTTTCGAACACTGAAGCTTTCTTT. The chain recombines TRBV6-5 with TRBJ1-1; 7 bases are a match to TRBD1. Germline lookup yields CDR1 MNHEY and CDR2 SVGAGI. This CDR3 spans 15 amino acids. With V trimmed by 6 bases and J by 1 base, 8 bases remained unmatched.

The chain employs TRBV29-1 and TRBJ1-5, with 9 bases fitting TRBD1. Germline V gives CDR1 SQVTM, CDR2 ANQGSEA. The CDR3 runs to 13 residues. With 6 bases clipped from V and 1 base from J, the junction kept 1 base outside the gene matches. The CDR3, as DNA: TGCAGCGTGGGGACAGGGAGCAATCAGCCCCAGCATTTT. It translates to CSVGTGSNQPQHF.

The V call is TRBV14, the J call TRBJ2-1, with D unresolved. Germline V gives CDR1 SGHDN, CDR2 FVKESK. V was cut by 2 bases and J by 6 bases, with 8 bases left in between. This CDR3 region has 13 residues. This CDR3 reads CASSQLRSNEQFF. In nucleotides, the CDR3 is TGTGCCAGCAGCCAACTAAGGTCCAATGAGCAGTTCTTC.

The rearrangement links TRBV7-2 to TRBJ1-2; 7 nucleotides align to TRBD1. Germline loops: CDR1 SGHTA, CDR2 FQGNSA. V lost 3 bases to trimming and J lost 6 bases; unmatched junction nucleotides: 10. The CDR3 is 15 amino acids. In DNA, the CDR3 is TGTGCCAGCAGCTTGAGACAGGGAGGAACGGATGGCTACACCTTC. Translating gives CASSLRQGGTDGYTF.

V and J are TRBV19 and TRBJ1-1; the D gene is possibly TRBD1 (6 bases). Germline assignment: CDR1 LNHDA and CDR2 SQIVND (reference sequence). The germline V and J ends were trimmed by 2 bases and 0 bases, with 13 bases remaining between them. CDR3 length: 16 residues. Here the CDR3 DNA reads TGTGCCAGTAGTATAAAAGGACAGCCCTTGAACACTGAAGCTTTCTTT. Encoded protein: CASSIKGQPLNTEAFF.

This clone was seen just once. The chain links TRBV6-7 to TRBJ2-7; tentatively, D is TRBD1 (5 bases). TRBV6-7 is an open reading frame, and its role is uncertain. The V end lost 7 bases, the J end lost 2 bases, and 12 bases lay between the germline ends. The CDR3 is 13 amino acids. For the CDR3, the DNA is TGTGCCAGCACCTACAGGACGGCCTACGAGCAGTACTTC. It is translated as CASTYRTAYEQYF.

The chain carries TRBV6-1 and TRBJ1-6; TRBD1 matches 9 bases. V lost 3 bases to trimming and J lost 8 bases; unmatched junction nucleotides: 5. Germline CDR1 and CDR2: MNHNS and SASEGT. The CDR3 loop spans 15 amino acids. The CDR3 region has the DNA TGTGCCAGCAGTGAGAAAGGGACAGGGTATTCACCCCTCCACTTT. Encoded protein: CASSEKGTGYSPLHF.

This chain joins TRBV15 and TRBJ1-2, with TRBD1 matching 7 bases. Trimming removed 7 bases from V and 2 bases from J; junction bases left unmatched: 10. There are 15 residues in the CDR3. In germline, CDR1 is LNHNV, CDR2 YYDKDF (reference sequence). The CDR3 region is CATTGQVAGNYGYTF. The CDR3, as DNA: TGTGCCACCACCGGACAGGTCGCGGGAAACTATGGCTACACCTTC.

The J gene is TRBJ2-7, the V gene TRBV7-9, with 8 positions matching TRBD1. Germline V gene data show CDR1 as SEHNR and CDR2 as FQNEAQ (reference sequence). This CDR3 is built from 15 residues. Losses at the gene ends were 5 bases for V and 4 bases for J; bases not matched to a gene: 10. CDR3 bases: TGTGCCAGCAGCGCGACAGGGGAGGAAGGGTACGAGCAGTACTTC. Its translation: CASSATGEEGYEQYF.

The chain combines TRBV3-1 (or the pseudogene TRBV3-2) with TRBJ1-1, with 11 bases that match TRBD1. Germline CDR1 and CDR2: LGHDT and YNNKEL (reference sequence). The CDR3 covers 16 residues. Losses at the gene ends were 4 bases for V and 4 bases for J; bases not matched to a gene: 8. In DNA form, the CDR3 reads TGTGCCAGCAGCCTCCTGGACAGGGGGCCTTTCACTGAAGCTTTCTTT. Encoded protein: CASSLLDRGPFTEAFF.

The rearrangement uses TRBV21-1 and TRBJ2-3; the table's D call of TRBD2 was not tested on the DNA. TRBV21-1 is noted as a pseudogene. The CDR3 is 15 amino acids. The CDR3, as DNA: TGTGCCAGCAGCAACCGAGGACTTTTGGAAAATACGCAGTATTTT. It yields the protein CASSNRGLLENTQYF.

This chain uses TRBV2 with TRBJ2-2; TRBD1 matches 7 bases. Trimming took 6 bases from V and 0 from J; bases not matched to a gene: 4. Per germline, CDR1 SNHLY and CDR2 FYNNEI. The CDR3 spans 15 residues. The CDR3 sequence is CASRVGTANTGELFF. In nucleotides, the CDR3 is TGTGCCAGCAGGGTGGGGACAGCGAACACCGGGGAGCTGTTTTTT.

This chain uses TRBV6-2 or TRBV6-3 with TRBJ1-2; TRBD1 matches at 10 bases. Germline V gives CDR1 MNHEY, CDR2 SVGEGT. The CDR3 contains 12 residues. The ends lost 4 bases at V and 7 bases at J; junction bases unmatched: 0. The chain's CDR3 is CASSWTGGGYTF. The CDR3 bases are TGTGCCAGCAGTTGGACAGGGGGTGGCTACACCTTC.

V is TRBV19 and J is TRBJ2-7, with 9 bases lining up with TRBD2. With V trimmed by 7 bases and J by 2 bases, 9 bases remained unmatched. The germline CDR1 and CDR2 sequences are LNHDA and SQIVND (reference sequence). The CDR3 is 15 residues long. As DNA, the CDR3 is TGTGCCAGTACTAGGGCGGGAGGGCCGCCCTACGAGCAGTACTTC. Its translation: CASTRAGGPPYEQYF.

The genes are TRBV29-1 and TRBJ2-7; perhaps TRBD1 as D (5 bases). Germline CDR1 is SQVTM and CDR2 is ANQGSEA. CDR3 length: 13 amino acids. Trimming took off 3 bases at V and 0 bases at J, with 9 bases between the two ends. The CDR3 sequence: CSVETALSYEQYF. Here the CDR3 DNA reads TGCAGCGTTGAGACAGCTCTCTCCTACGAGCAGTACTTC.